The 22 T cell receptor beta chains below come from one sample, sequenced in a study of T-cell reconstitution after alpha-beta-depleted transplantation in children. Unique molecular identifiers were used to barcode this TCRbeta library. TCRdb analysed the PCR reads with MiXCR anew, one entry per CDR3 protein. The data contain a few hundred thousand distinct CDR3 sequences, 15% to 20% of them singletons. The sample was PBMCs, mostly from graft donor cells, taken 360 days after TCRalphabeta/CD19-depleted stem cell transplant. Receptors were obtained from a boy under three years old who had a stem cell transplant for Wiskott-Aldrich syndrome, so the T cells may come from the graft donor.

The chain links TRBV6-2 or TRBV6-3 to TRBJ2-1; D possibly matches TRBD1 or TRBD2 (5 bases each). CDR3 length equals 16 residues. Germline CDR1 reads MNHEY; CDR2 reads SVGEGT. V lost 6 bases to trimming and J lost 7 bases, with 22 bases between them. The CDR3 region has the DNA TGTGCCAGCAGCCGAGGCGACAGAGTGGGAGTGAATGAGCAGTTCTTC. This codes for CASSRGDRVGVNEQFF.

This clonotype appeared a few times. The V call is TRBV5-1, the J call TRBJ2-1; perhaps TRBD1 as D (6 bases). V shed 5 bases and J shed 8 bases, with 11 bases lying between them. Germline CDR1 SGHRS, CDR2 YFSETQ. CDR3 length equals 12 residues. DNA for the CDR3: TGCGCCAGCAGGGCGGACAGATATGAGCAGTTCTTC. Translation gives CASRADRYEQFF.

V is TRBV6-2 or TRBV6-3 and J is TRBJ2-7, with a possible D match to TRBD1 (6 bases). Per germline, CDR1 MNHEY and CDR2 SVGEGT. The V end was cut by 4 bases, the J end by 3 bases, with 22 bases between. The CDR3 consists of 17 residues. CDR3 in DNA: TGTGCCAGCAGTTTGGATCTACAGGGAATTCGCTACTACGAGCAGTACTTC. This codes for CASSLDLQGIRYYEQYF.

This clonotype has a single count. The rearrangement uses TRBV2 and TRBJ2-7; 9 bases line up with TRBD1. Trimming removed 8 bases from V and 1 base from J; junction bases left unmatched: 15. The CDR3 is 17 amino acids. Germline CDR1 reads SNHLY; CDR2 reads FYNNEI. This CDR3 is CASHMSSDRGISYEQYF. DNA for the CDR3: TGTGCCAGCCATATGTCGTCGGACAGGGGAATATCCTACGAGCAGTACTTC. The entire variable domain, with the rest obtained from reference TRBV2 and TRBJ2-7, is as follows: EPEVTQTPSHQVTQMGQEVILRCVPISNHLYFYWYRQILGQKVEFLVSFYNNEISEKSEIFDDQFSVERPDGSNFTLKIRSTKLEDSAMYFCASHMSSDRGISYEQYFGPGTRLTVT.

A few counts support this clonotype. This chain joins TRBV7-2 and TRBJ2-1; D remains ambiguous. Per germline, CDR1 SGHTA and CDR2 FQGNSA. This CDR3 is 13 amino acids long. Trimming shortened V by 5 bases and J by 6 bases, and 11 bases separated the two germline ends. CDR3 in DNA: TGTGCCAGCAGCCCTCATTTGGGCAATGAGCAGTTCTTC. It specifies CASSPHLGNEQFF. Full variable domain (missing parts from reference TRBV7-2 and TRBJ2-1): GAGVSQSPSNKVTEKGKDVELRCDPISGHTALYWYRQSLGQGLEFLIYFQGNSAPDKSGLPSDRFSAERTGGSVSTLTIQRTQQEDSAVYLCASSPHLGNEQFFGPGTRLTVL.

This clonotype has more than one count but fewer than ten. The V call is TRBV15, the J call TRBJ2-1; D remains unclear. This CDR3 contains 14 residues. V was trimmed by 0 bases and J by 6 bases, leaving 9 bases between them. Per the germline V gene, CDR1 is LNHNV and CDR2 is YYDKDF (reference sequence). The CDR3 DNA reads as TGTGCCACCAGCAGAGATTTGGCCACCAATGAGCAGTTCTTC. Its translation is CATSRDLATNEQFF.

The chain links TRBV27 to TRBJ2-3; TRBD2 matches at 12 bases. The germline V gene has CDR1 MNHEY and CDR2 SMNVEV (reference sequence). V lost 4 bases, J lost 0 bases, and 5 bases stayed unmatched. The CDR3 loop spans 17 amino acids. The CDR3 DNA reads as TGTGCCAGCAGTTCACTAGCGGGAGGCCCTAGCACAGATACGCAGTATTTT. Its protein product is CASSSLAGGPSTDTQYF.

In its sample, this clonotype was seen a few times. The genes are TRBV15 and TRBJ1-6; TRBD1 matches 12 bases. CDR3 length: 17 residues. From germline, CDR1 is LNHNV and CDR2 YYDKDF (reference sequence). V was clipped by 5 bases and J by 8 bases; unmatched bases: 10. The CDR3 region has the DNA TGTGCCACCAGCGCCCGGGACAGGGGGCTAAGGGATTCACCCCTCCACTTT. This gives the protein CATSARDRGLRDSPLHF.

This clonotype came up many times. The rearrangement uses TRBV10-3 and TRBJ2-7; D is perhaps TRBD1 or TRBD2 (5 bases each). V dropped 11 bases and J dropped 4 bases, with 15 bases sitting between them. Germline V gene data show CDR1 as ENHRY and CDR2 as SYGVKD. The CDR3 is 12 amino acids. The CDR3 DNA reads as TGTGCCGCAAGGGACCGAGATTACGAGCAGTACTTC. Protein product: CAARDRDYEQYF.

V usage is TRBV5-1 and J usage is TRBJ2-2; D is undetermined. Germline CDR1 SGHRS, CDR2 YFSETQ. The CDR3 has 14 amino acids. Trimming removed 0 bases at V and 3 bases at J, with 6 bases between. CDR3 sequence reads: CASSLGSDTGELFF. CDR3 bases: TGCGCCAGCAGCTTGGGCTCGGACACCGGGGAGCTGTTTTTT.

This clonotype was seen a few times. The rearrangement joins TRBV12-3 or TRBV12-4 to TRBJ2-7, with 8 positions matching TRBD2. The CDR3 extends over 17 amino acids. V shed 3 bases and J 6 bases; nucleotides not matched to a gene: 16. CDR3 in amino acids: CASSFQLAETPLGEQYF. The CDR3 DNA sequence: TGTGCCAGCAGTTTTCAACTAGCGGAGACGCCATTGGGCGAGCAGTACTTC.

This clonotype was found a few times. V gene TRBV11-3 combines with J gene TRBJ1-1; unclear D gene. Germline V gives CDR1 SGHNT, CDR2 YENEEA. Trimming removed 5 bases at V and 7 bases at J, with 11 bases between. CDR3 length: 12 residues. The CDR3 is CASSLSGGEAFF. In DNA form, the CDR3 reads TGTGCCAGCAGCCTCTCGGGTGGTGAAGCTTTCTTT.

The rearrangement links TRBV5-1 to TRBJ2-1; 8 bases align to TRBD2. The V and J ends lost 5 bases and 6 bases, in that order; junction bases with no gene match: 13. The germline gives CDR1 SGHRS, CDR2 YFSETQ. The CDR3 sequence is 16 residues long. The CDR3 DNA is TGCGCCAGCAGTTATCCTTGGGCGGGGGGCCTCAATGAGCAGTTCTTC. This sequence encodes CASSYPWAGGLNEQFF.

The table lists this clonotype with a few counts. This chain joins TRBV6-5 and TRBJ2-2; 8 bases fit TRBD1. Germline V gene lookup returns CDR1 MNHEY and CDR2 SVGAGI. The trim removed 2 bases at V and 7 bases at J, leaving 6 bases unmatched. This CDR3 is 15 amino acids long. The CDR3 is CASSYLGQGGGELFF. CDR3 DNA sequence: TGTGCCAGCAGTTACCTAGGACAGGGAGGCGGGGAGCTGTTTTTT.

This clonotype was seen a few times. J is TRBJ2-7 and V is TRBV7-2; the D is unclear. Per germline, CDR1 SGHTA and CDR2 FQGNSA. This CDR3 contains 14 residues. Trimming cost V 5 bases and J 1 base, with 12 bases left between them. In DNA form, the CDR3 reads TGTGCCAGCAGCCCGTCCCAACAGTCCTACGAGCAGTACTTC. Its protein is CASSPSQQSYEQYF.

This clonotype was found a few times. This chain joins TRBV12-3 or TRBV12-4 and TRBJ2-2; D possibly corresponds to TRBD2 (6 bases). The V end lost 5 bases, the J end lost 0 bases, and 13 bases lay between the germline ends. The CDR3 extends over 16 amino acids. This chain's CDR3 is CASSPEWRANTGELFF. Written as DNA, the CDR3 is TGTGCCAGCAGTCCGGAGTGGAGGGCGAACACCGGGGAGCTGTTTTTT.

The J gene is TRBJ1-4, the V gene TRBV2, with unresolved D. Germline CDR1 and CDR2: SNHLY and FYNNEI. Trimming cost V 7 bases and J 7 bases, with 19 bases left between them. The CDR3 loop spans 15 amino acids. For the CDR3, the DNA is TGTGCCAGCAAAAAGGAGGATTCGAGAAGTGAAAAACTGTTTTTT. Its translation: CASKKEDSRSEKLFF. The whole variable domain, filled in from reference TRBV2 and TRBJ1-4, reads EPEVTQTPSHQVTQMGQEVILRCVPISNHLYFYWYRQILGQKVEFLVSFYNNEISEKSEIFDDQFSVERPDGSNFTLKIRSTKLEDSAMYFCASKKEDSRSEKLFFGSGTQLSVL.

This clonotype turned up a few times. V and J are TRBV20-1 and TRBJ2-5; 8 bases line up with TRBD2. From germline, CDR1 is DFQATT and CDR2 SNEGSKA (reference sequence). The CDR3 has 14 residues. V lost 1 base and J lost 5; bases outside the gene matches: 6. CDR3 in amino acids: CSARGRTSRETQYF. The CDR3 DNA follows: TGCAGTGCTAGAGGTCGGACTAGCAGGGAGACCCAGTACTTC.

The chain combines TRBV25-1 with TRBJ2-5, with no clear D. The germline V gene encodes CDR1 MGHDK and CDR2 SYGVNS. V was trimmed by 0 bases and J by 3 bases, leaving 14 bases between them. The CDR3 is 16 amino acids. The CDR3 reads CASSEYRSWWEETQYF. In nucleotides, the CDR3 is TGTGCCAGCAGTGAATATCGATCTTGGTGGGAAGAGACCCAGTACTTC.

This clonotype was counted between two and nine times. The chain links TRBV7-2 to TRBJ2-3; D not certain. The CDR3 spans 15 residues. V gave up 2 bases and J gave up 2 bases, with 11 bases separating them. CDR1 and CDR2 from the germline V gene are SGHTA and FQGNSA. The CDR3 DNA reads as TGTGCCAGCAGCTTAAAGGTCAGCATCACAGATACGCAGTATTTT. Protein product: CASSLKVSITDTQYF.

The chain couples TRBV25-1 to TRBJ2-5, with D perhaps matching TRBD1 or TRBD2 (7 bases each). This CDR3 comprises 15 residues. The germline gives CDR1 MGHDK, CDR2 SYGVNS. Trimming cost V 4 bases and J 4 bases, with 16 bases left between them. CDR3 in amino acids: CASSATGRARETQYF. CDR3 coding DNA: TGTGCCAGCAGTGCGACAGGGAGGGCAAGAGAGACCCAGTACTTC.

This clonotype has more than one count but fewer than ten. CDR3 residues: CASSLSSGGATYEQYF. DNA of the CDR3: TGTGCCAGCAGTTTATCTAGCGGGGGGGCAACCTACGAGCAGTACTTC. The V call is TRBV28, the J call TRBJ2-7, with 12 positions matching TRBD2. Germline V gene data show CDR1 as MDHEN and CDR2 as SYDVKM. CDR3 length equals 16 residues. J was trimmed by 2 bases and V by 1 base; bases with no gene match: 3.